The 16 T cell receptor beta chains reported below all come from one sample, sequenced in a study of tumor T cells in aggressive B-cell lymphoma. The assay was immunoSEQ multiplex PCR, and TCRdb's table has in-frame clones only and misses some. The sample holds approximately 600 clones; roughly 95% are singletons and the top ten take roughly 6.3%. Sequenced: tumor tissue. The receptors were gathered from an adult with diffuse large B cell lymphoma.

The CDR3 coding sequence is TGTGCCAGCAGTTTGTTCAGCCTAGGAGCTAATTCACCCCTCCACTTT. It specifies CASSLFSLGANSPLHF. The chain couples TRBV27 to TRBJ1-6; D gene unclear. Germline loops: CDR1 MNHEY, CDR2 SMNVEV (reference sequence). This CDR3 has 16 residues. The germline V and J ends were trimmed by 3 bases and 6 bases, with 15 bases remaining between them.

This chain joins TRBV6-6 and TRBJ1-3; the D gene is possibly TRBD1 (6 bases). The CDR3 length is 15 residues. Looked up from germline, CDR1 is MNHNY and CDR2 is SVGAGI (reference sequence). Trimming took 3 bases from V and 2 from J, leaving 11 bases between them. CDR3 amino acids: CASSYGDIAGNTIYF. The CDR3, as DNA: TGTGCCAGCAGTTATGGGGACATCGCTGGAAACACCATATATTTT.

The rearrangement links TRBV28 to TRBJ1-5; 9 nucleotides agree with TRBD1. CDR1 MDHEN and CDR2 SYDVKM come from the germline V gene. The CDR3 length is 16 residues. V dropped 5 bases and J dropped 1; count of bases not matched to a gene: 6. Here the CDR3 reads CASSIHRGRSNQPQHF. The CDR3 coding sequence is TGTGCCAGCAGTATCCACAGGGGGCGAAGCAATCAGCCCCAGCATTTT. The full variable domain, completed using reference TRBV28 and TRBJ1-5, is DVKVTQSSRYLVKRTGEKVFLECVQDMDHENMFWYRQDPGLGLRLIYFSYDVKMKEKGDIPEGYSVSREKKERFSLILESASTNQTSMYLCASSIHRGRSNQPQHFGDGTRLSIL.

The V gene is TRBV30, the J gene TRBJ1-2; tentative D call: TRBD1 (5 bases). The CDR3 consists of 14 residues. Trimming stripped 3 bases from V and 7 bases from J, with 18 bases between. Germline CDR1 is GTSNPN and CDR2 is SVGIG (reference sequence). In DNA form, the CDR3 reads TGTGCCTGGAGGAACCAGGGTGCCCCCCTTGGCTACACCTTC. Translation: CAWRNQGAPLGYTF.

CDR3 region: CASSKITSQSRANVLTF. For the CDR3, the DNA is TGTGCCAGCAGCAAAATAACCTCACAAAGTCGGGCCAACGTCCTGACTTTC. The chain combines TRBV7-4 with TRBJ2-6; D not resolved. V was trimmed by 5 bases and J by 5 bases, leaving 19 bases between them. Germline CDR1 and CDR2: SGHVT and SQSDAQ. The CDR3 is made up of 17 amino acids.

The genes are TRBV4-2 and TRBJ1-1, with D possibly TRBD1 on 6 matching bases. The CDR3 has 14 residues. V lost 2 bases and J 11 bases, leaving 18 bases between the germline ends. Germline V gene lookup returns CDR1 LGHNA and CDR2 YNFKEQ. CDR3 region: CASSQSRGKAGAFF. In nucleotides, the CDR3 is TGTGCCAGCAGCCAATCGAGGGGGAAGGCTGGCGCTTTCTTT.

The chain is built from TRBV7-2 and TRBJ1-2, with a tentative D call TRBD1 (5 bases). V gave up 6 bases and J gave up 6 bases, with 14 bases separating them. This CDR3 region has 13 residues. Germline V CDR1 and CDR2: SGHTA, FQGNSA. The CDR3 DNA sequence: TGTGCCAGCAGACCCACAGGATCCCATGGCTACACCTTC. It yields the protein CASRPTGSHGYTF.

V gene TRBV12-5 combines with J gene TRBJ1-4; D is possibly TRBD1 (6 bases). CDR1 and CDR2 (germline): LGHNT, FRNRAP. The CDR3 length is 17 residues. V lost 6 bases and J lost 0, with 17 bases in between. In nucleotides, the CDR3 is TGTGCTAGTGGCCCCTACAGGGAGGGGGCAACTAATGAAAAACTGTTTTTT. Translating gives CASGPYREGATNEKLFF.

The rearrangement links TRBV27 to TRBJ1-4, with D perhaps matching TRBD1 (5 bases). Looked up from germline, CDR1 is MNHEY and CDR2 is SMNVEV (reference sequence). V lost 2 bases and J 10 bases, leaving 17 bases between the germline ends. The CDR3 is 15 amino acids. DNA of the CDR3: TGTGCCAGCAGTTTAAAGTTTCAGGGTGGGCGAAAACTGTTTTTT. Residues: CASSLKFQGGRKLFF.

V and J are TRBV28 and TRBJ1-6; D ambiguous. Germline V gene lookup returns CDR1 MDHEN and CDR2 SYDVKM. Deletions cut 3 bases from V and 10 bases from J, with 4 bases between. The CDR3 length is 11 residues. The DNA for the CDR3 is TGTGCCAGCAGTTTCTCGTCACCCCTCCACTTT. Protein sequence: CASSFSSPLHF.

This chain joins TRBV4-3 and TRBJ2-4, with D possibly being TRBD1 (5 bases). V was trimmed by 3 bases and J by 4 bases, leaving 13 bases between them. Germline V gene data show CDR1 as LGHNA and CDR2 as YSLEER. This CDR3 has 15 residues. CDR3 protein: CASSHMQGSKNIQYF. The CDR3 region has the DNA TGCGCCAGCAGCCATATGCAGGGCTCAAAAAACATTCAGTACTTC.

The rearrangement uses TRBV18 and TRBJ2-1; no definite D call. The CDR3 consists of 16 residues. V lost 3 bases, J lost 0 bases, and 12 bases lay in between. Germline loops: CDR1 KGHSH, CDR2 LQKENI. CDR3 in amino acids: CASSPNRVHSYNEQFF. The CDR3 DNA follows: TGTGCCAGCTCACCCAACCGGGTCCACTCCTACAATGAGCAGTTCTTC.

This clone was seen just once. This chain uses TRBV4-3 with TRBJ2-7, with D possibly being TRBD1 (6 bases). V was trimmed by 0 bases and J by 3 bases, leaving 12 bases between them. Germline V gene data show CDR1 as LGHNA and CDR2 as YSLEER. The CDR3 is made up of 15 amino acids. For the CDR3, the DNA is TGCGCCAGCAGCCAAGACAGGGGTAGGTTCTACGAGCAGTACTTC. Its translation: CASSQDRGRFYEQYF.

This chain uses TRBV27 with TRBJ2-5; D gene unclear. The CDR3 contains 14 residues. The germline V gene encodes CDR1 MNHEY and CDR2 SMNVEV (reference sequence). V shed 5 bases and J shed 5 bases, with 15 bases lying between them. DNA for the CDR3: TGTGCCAGCAGTCCGAGACTGTCACGGGAGACCCAGTACTTC. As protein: CASSPRLSRETQYF.

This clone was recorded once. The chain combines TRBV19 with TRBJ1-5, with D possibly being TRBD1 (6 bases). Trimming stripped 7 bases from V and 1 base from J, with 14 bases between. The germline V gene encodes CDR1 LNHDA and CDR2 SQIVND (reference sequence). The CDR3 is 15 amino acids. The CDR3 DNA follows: TGTGCCAGTACCATGGCAGGGGCCAGCAATCAGCCCCAGCATTTT. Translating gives CASTMAGASNQPQHF.

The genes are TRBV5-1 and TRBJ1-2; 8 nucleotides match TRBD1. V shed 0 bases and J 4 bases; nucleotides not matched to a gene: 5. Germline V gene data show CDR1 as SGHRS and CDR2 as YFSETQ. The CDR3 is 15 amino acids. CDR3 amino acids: CASSLGPGGGYGYTF. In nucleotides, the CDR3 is TGCGCCAGCAGCTTGGGGCCAGGGGGCGGCTATGGCTACACCTTC.